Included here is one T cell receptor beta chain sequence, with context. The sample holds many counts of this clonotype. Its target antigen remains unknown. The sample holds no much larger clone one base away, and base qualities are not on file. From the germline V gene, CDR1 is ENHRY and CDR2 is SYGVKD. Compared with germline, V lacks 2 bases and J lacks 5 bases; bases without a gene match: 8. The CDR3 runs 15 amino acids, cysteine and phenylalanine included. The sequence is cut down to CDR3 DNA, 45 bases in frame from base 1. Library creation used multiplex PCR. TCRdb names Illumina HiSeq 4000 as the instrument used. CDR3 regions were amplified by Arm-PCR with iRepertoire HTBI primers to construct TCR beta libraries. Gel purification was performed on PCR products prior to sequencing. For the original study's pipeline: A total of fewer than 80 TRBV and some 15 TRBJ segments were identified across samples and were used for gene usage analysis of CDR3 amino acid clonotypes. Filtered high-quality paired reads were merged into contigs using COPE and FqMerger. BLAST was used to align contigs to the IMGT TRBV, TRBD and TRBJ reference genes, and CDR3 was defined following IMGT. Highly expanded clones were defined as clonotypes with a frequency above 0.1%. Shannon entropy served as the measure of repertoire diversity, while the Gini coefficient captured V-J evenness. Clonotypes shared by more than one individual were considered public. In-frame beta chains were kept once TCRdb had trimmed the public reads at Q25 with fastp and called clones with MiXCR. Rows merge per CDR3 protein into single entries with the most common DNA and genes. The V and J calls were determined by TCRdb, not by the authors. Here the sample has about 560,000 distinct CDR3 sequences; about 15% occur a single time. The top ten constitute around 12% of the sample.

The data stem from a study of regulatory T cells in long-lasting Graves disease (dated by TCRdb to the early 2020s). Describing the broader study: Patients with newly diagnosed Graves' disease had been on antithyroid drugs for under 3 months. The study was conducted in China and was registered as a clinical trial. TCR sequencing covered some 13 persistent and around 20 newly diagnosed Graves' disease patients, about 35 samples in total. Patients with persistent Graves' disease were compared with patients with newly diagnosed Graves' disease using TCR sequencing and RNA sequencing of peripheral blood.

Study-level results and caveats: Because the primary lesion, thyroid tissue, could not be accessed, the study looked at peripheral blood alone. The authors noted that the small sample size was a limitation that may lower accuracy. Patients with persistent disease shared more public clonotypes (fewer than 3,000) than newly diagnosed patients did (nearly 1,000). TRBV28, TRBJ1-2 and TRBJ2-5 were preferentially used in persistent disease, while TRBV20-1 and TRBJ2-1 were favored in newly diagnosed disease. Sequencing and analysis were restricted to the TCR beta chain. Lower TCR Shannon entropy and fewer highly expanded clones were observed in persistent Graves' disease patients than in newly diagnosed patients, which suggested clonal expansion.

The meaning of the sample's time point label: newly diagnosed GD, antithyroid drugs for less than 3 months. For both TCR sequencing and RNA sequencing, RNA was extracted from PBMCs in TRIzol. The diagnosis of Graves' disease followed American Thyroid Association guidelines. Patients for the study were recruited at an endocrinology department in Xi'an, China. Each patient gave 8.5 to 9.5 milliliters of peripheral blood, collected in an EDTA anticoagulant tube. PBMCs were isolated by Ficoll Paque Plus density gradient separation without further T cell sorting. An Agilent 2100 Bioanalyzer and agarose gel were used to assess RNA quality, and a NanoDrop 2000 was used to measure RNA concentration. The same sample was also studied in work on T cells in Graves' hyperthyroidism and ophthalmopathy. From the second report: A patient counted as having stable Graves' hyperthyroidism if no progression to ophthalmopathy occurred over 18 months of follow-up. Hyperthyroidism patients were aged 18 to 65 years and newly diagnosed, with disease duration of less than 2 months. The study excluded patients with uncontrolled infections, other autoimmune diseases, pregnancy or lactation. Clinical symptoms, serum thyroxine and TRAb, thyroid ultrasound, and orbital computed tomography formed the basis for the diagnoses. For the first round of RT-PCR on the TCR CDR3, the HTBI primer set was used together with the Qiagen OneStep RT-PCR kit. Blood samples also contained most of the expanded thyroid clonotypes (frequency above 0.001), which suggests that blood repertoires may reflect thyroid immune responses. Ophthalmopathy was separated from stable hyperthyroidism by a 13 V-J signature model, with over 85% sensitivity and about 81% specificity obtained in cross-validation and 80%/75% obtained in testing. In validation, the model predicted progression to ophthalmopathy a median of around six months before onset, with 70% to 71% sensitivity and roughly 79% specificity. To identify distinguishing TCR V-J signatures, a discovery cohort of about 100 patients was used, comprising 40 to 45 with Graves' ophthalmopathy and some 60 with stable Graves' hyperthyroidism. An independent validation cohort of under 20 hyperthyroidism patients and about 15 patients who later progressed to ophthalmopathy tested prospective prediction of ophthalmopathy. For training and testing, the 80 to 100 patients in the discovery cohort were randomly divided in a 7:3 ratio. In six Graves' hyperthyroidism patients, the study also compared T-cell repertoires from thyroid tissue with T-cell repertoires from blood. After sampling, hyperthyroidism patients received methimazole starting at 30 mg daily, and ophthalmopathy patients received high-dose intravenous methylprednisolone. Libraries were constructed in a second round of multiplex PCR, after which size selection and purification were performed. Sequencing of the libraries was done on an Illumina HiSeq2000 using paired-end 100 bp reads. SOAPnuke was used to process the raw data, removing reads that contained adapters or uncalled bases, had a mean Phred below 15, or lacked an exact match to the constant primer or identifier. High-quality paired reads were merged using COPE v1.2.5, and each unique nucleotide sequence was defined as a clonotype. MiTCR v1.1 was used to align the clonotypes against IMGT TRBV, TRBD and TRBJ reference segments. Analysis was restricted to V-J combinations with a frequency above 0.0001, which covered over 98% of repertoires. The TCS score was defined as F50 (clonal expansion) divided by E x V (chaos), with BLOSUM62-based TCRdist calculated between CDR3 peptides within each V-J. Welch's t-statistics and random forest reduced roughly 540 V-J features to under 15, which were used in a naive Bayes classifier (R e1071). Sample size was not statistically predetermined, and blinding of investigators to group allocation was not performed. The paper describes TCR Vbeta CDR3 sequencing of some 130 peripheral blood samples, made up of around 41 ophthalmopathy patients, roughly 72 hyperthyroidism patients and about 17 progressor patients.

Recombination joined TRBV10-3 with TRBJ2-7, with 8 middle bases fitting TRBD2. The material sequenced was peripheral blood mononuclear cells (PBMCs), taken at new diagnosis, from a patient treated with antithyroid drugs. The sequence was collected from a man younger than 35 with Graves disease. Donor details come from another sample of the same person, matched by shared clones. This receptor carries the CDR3 CAISEQAGVNHEQYF. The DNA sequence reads TGTGCCATCAGTGAGCAAGCGGGAGTTAACCACGAGCAGTACTTC.